The clone carrying this T cell receptor (beta chain) was detected a few times. The data were taken from a study of blood T cell repertoires in COVID-19. Study details: There were acute and convalescent COVID-19 samples, and they came from the United States, Italy and Spain. From T cells, B-cell-depleted T cells, or PBMCs came the material, which was cDNA or gDNA.

As originally analysed: Researchers report that nucleated cell counts were estimated from reference gene primer amplification. Generated by immunoSEQ multiplex PCR, the TCRdb table keeps only in-frame clones and is missing some. The D gene and trimming were derived from the DNA, and the V and J assignments and clone size from that table. There are more than 110,000 clones in the sample; about 86% occur only once, and more than 3.5% lies in the top ten. Germline CDR1 reads MRHNA; CDR2 reads SNTAGT. Deletions cut 4 bases from V and 2 bases from J, with 9 bases between. This CDR3 is 14 amino acids long.

The clonotype comes from an older woman with acute or convalescent COVID-19. The chain has TRBV6-4 and TRBJ1-5; D unclear. Sample: peripheral blood. CDR3 in amino acids: CASSGEAGNQPQHF. CDR3 bases: TGTGCCAGCAGTGGAGAAGCGGGCAATCAGCCCCAGCATTTT.